The 18 T cell receptor beta chains below all came from one sample that was sequenced in a study of T cell responses to AZD1222 COVID-19 vaccine. Sequencing used immunoSEQ multiplex PCR; TCRdb keeps in-frame clones, though not all of them. The data contain approximately 140,000 clones, about 91% of them seen just once; the ten biggest clones take up around 2.7%. The input for sequencing was peripheral blood, taken on day 0 of AZD1222 vaccination. All receptors derive from an adult in good health.

V usage is TRBV7-2 and J usage is TRBJ2-1, with unresolved D. Germline V gene lookup returns CDR1 SGHTA and CDR2 FQGNSA. V lost 1 base and J 9 bases, leaving 7 bases between the germline ends. The CDR3 is 12 residues long. In DNA form, the CDR3 reads TGTGCCAGCAGCTTAGAATACGGTGAGCAGTTCTTC. Residues: CASSLEYGEQFF.

The rearrangement joins TRBV24-1 to TRBJ2-1; 10 bases are shared with TRBD1. CDR1 is KGHDR and CDR2 is SFDVKD in the germline V gene. The length of the CDR3 is 15 residues. V lost 5 bases to trimming and J lost 1 base; unmatched junction nucleotides: 1. The CDR3 loop reads CATSGGQGSYNEQFF. Here the CDR3 DNA reads TGTGCCACCAGTGGGGGACAGGGGTCCTACAATGAGCAGTTCTTC.

The count of this clone is one. This chain links TRBV30 with TRBJ1-1; D perhaps matches TRBD1 (5 bases). Trimming removed 2 bases from V and 4 bases from J, with 8 bases in between. This CDR3 region has 12 residues. In germline, CDR1 is GTSNPN, CDR2 SVGIG (reference sequence). The CDR3 coding sequence is TGTGCCTGGAGTCCCCAGGGCACTGAAGCTTTCTTT. Protein product: CAWSPQGTEAFF.

The genes are TRBV12-3 or TRBV12-4 and TRBJ1-2, with a possible D match to TRBD1 (6 bases). The CDR3 is 13 amino acids. Trimming removed 7 bases at V and 2 bases at J, with 11 bases between. CDR3 DNA: TGTGCCAGCACCGAAGACAGGAACTATGGCTACACCTTC. It encodes CASTEDRNYGYTF.

The chain joins TRBV4-1 to TRBJ2-1; 10 bases align to TRBD2. This CDR3 region has 17 residues. Germline V lookup: CDR1 MGHRA, CDR2 YSYEKL. V gave up 1 base and J gave up 4 bases; unmatched junction bases: 7. The CDR3 is CASSQAGQRGGYNEQFF. In nucleotides, the CDR3 is TGCGCCAGCAGCCAAGCGGGTCAGCGGGGGGGTTACAATGAGCAGTTCTTC.

The J gene is TRBJ1-3, the V gene TRBV18, with 9 bases aligning to TRBD1. The CDR3 runs to 13 residues. Trimming at V came to 6 bases and at J to 6 bases, leaving 3 bases not matched to a gene. Per the germline V gene, CDR1 is KGHSH and CDR2 is LQKENI. The CDR3 sequence: CASSLQGANTIYF. Written as DNA, the CDR3 is TGTGCCAGCTCGCTACAGGGGGCAAACACCATATATTTT. Full variable domain (rest looked up from reference TRBV18 and TRBJ1-3): NAGVMQNPRHLVRRRGQEARLRCSPMKGHSHVYWYRQLPEEGLKFMVYLQKENIIDESGMPKERFSAEFPKEGPSILRIQQVVRGDSAAYFCASSLQGANTIYFGEGSWLTVV.

This clone was recorded a few times. The chain has TRBV7-8 and TRBJ1-3; 8 bases align to TRBD1. This CDR3 is built from 16 residues. Germline CDR1 and CDR2: SGHVS and FQNEAQ. The V gene end was trimmed by 4 bases and the J gene end by 3 bases; junction bases not matched to a gene: 8. The DNA of the CDR3 is TGTGCCAGCAGCTATCTTGGACAGGGACTTGGAAACACCATATATTTT. This translates into CASSYLGQGLGNTIYF.

V usage is TRBV13 and J usage is TRBJ2-1; TRBD2 agrees at 9 bases. From germline, CDR1 is PRHDT and CDR2 FYEKMQ (reference sequence). The CDR3 consists of 16 residues. Trimming removed 5 bases from V and 8 bases from J; junction bases left unmatched: 13. Here the CDR3 DNA reads TGTGCCAGCAGCCCCGGGGGTAGCGGGGGTTGGGATGAGCAGTTCTTC. Residues: CASSPGGSGGWDEQFF.

This chain joins TRBV6-1 and TRBJ1-2; maybe TRBD1 (5 bases). CDR1 is MNHNS and CDR2 is SASEGT in the germline V gene. Trimming took off 0 bases at V and 3 bases at J, with 8 bases between the two ends. This CDR3 is 14 amino acids long. The CDR3 DNA is TGTGCCAGCAGTGAAGCGTTAGGGGACTATGGCTACACCTTC. This translates into CASSEALGDYGYTF.

The J gene is TRBJ2-6, the V gene TRBV27; D is undetermined. Trimming shortened V by 8 bases and J by 0 bases, and 23 bases separated the two germline ends. The CDR3 consists of 19 residues. CDR1 MNHEY and CDR2 SMNVEV come from the germline V gene (reference sequence). The CDR3 is CASATATPGRSSGANVLTF. DNA of the CDR3: TGTGCCAGCGCGACCGCCACACCCGGACGGAGCTCTGGGGCCAACGTCCTGACTTTC.

This chain connects TRBV20-1 to TRBJ1-4; maybe TRBD1 (5 bases). V lost 6 bases, J lost 6 bases, and 8 bases lay in between. Germline V lookup: CDR1 DFQATT, CDR2 SNEGSKA (reference sequence). The CDR3 is 11 amino acids. DNA for the CDR3: TGCAGTGCGGGACCTGATGAAAAACTGTTTTTT. Its protein is CSAGPDEKLFF.

The J gene is TRBJ1-1, the V gene TRBV6-5; D perhaps matches TRBD1 (5 bases). This CDR3 is built from 14 residues. Germline values: CDR1 MNHEY, CDR2 SVGAGI. Trimming removed 0 bases at V and 1 base at J, with 6 bases between. CDR3 loop: CASSYSGGNTEAFF. The CDR3 DNA follows: TGTGCCAGCAGTTACTCGGGGGGGAACACTGAAGCTTTCTTT.

The V gene is TRBV21-1, the J gene TRBJ1-5. TRBV21-1 is a pseudogene. The CDR3 length is 17 residues. The CDR3 protein is CASNQDGSVYSNQPQHF. The CDR3 nucleotides are TGTGCCAGCAACCAGGACGGCAGCGTTTATAGCAATCAGCCCCAGCATTTT.

This clone has just one count. This sequence joins TRBV29-1 and TRBJ2-1; the D is unclear. This CDR3 has 12 residues. Deletions cut 8 bases from V and 6 bases from J, with 14 bases between. CDR1 and CDR2 from the germline V gene are SQVTM and ANQGSEA. Written as DNA, the CDR3 is TGCAGCATCAGCTCAGGCTTCAATGAGCAGTTCTTC. It translates to CSISSGFNEQFF.

This clone was observed a few times. V and J are TRBV29-1 and TRBJ2-1; D tentatively reads TRBD1 or TRBD2 (5 bases each). V lost 6 bases and J 10 bases, leaving 16 bases between the germline ends. Germline lookup yields CDR1 SQVTM and CDR2 ANQGSEA. The CDR3 has 12 amino acids. The CDR3 is CSVPEGSNEQFF. DNA for the CDR3: TGCAGCGTGCCCGAGGGGTCGAACGAGCAGTTCTTC.

The CDR3 spells CASSAVREGAYYGYTF. The CDR3 nucleotides read TGTGCCAGCAGCGCGGTGCGGGAGGGGGCGTATTATGGCTACACCTTC. The chain is built from TRBV5-6 and TRBJ1-2; 7 positions agree with TRBD1. This CDR3 region has 16 residues. The trim removed 4 bases at V and 5 bases at J, leaving 14 bases unmatched. Germline lookup yields CDR1 SGHDT and CDR2 YYEEEE.

The J gene is TRBJ1-1, the V gene TRBV2, with D uncertain. Germline-derived CDR1 and CDR2 are SNHLY and FYNNEI. The CDR3 spans 14 residues. V was trimmed by 0 bases and J by 3 bases, leaving 8 bases between them. The CDR3 reads CASSEAPIDTEAFF. CDR3 nucleotide sequence: TGTGCCAGCAGTGAAGCGCCGATAGACACTGAAGCTTTCTTT.

The count of this clone is one. This sequence joins TRBV19 and TRBJ1-5; TRBD1 matches 10 bases. The CDR3 is 14 amino acids. Unmatched junction bases numbered 1, after V lost 6 bases and J lost 2 bases. In germline, CDR1 is LNHDA, CDR2 SQIVND (reference sequence). CDR3 nucleotide sequence: TGTGCCAGTAGCGGGACAGGGGGCAATCAGCCCCAGCATTTT. Encoded protein: CASSGTGGNQPQHF. Filled out from reference TRBV19 and TRBJ1-5, the complete variable domain reads DGGITQSPKYLFRKEGQNVTLSCEQNLNHDAMYWYRQDPGQGLRLIYYSQIVNDFQKGDIAEGYSVSREKKESFPLTVTSAQKNPTAFYLCASSGTGGNQPQHFGDGTRLSIL.